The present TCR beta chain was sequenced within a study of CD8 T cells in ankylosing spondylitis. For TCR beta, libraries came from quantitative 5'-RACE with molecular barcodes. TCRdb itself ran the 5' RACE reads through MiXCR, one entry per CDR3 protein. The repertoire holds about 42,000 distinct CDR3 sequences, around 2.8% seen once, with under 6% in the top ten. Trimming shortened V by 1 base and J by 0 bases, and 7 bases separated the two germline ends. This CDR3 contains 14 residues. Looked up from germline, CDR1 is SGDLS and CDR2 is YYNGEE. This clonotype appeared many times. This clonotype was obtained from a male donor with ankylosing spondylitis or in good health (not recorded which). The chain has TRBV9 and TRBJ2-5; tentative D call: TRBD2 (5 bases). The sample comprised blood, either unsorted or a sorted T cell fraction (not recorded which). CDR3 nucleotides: TGTGCCAGCAGCGTAACGGGATACCAAGAGACCCAGTACTTC. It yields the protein CASSVTGYQETQYF.